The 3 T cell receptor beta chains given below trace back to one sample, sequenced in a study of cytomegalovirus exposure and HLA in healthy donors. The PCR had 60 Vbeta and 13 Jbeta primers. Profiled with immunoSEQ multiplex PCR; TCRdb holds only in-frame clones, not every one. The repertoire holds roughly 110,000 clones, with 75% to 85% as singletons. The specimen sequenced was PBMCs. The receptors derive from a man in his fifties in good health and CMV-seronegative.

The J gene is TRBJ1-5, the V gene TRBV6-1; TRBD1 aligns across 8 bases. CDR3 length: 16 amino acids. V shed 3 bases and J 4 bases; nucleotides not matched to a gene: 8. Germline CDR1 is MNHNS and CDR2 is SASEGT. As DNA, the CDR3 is TGTGCCAGCAGTGACCAGGGGGCAGCAGGGAATCAGCCCCAGCATTTT. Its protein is CASSDQGAAGNQPQHF.

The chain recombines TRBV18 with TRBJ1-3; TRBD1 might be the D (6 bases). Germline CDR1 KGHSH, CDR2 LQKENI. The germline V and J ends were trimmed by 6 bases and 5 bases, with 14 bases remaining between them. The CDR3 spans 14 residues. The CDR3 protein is CASSIRGLRNTIYF. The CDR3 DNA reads TGTGCCAGCTCGATCAGGGGTTTGAGAAACACCATATATTTT.

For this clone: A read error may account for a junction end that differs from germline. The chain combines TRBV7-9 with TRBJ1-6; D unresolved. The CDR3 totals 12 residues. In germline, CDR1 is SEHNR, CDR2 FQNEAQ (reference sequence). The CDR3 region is CSSTAGDSPLHF. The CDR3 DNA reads TGTTCCAGCACCGCCGGGGATTCACCCCTCCACTTT.